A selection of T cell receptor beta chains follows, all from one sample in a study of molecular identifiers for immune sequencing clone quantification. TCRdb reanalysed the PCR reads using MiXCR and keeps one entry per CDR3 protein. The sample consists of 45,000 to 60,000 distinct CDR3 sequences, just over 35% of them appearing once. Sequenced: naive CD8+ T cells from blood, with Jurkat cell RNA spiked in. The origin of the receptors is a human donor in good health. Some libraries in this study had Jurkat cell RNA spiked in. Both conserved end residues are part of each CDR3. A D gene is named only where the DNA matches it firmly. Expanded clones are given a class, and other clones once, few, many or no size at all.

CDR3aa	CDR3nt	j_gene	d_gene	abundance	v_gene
CASSIGQPWGDEQFF	TGTGCCAGTAGTATAGGTCAGCCCTGGGGAGATGAGCAGTTCTTC	TRBJ2-1	-	many	TRBV19
CASSAALEETQYF	TGTGCCAGCAGCGCGGCCCTTGAAGAGACCCAGTACTTC	TRBJ2-5	-	few	TRBV9
CASTQQGNEQFF	TGTGCCAGCACTCAACAGGGGAATGAGCAGTTCTTC	TRBJ2-1	TRBD1	few	TRBV11-2
CASSLTSGSSTDTQYF	TGTGCCAGCAGCCTTACTAGCGGGAGCTCCACAGATACGCAGTATTTT	TRBJ2-3	TRBD2	-	TRBV4-2
CASRKFGTTGELFF	TGTGCCAGCAGAAAATTCGGTACCACCGGGGAGCTGTTTTTT	TRBJ2-2	-	-	TRBV12-3/TRBV12-4
CASSSGTGVYVDTQYF	TGTGCCAGCAGCTCCGGGACAGGGGTATACGTAGATACGCAGTATTTT	TRBJ2-3	TRBD1	few	TRBV7-6
CATSEPLSTDTQYF	TGTGCCACCAGCGAACCGCTAAGCACAGATACGCAGTATTTT	TRBJ2-3	-	-	TRBV15
CASSLGTAGETQYF	TGTGCCAGCAGCTTGGGTACAGCGGGGGAGACCCAGTACTTC	TRBJ2-5	TRBD2	many	TRBV7-7
CASSSGAWADTQYF	TGTGCCAGCAGCTCGGGGGCCTGGGCAGATACGCAGTATTTT	TRBJ2-3	-	many	TRBV7-8
CASSPGTYEQYF	TGTGCCAGCAGCCCGGGGACCTACGAGCAGTACTTC	TRBJ2-7	-	many	TRBV13
CASSAGTGATYNEQFF	TGTGCCAGCAGCGCGGGGACGGGGGCCACCTACAATGAGCAGTTCTTC	TRBJ2-1	-	-	TRBV9
CASSWTAVNTEAFF	TGTGCCAGCAGTTGGACAGCGGTGAACACTGAAGCTTTCTTT	TRBJ1-1	-	many	TRBV6-2/TRBV6-3
CASSIDSLSYEQYF	TGTGCCAGTAGTATTGACTCGTTGTCCTACGAGCAGTACTTC	TRBJ2-7	-	many	TRBV19
CSVFGQGAPGANVLTF	TGCAGTGTTTTCGGACAGGGGGCGCCCGGGGCCAACGTCCTGACTTTC	TRBJ2-6	TRBD1	few	TRBV20-1
CASSLWGRAVEQYF	TGTGCCAGCAGTTTGTGGGGGAGGGCCGTCGAGCAGTACTTC	TRBJ2-7	TRBD2	-	TRBV28
CASSYSLLNEQFF	TGTGCCAGCAGCTACAGCCTCCTCAATGAGCAGTTCTTC	TRBJ2-1	-	-	TRBV5-3
CASSQFGLAGYYEQFF	TGTGCCAGCAGCCAATTTGGACTAGCGGGGTACTATGAGCAGTTCTTC	TRBJ2-1	TRBD2	-	TRBV14
CANSESGLTRVHEQYF	TGTGCCAACAGTGAGTCCGGGCTTACGAGGGTCCACGAGCAGTACTTC	TRBJ2-7	-	-	TRBV10-3
CASSLGAGALENIQYF	TGTGCCAGCAGCTTGGGTGCTGGGGCGCTGGAAAACATTCAGTACTTC	TRBJ2-4	-	-	TRBV5-6
CASSRRGFYEQYF	TGTGCCAGCTCGCGAAGGGGATTTTACGAGCAGTACTTC	TRBJ2-7	-	many	TRBV9
CASSSLVTQYF	TGTGCCAGCAGTTCACTAGTTACCCAGTACTTC	TRBJ2-5	-	-	TRBV27
CASSIAGGRETQYF	TGTGCCAGCAGCATAGCCGGGGGGCGTGAGACCCAGTACTTC	TRBJ2-5	-	-	TRBV11-2
CASSLGAYQETQYF	TGTGCCAGCAGTTTAGGAGCTTACCAAGAGACCCAGTACTTC	TRBJ2-5	-	few	TRBV28
CASSPVGGCETQYF	TGTGCCAGCAGCCCTGTTGGCGGGTGTGAGACACAGTACTTC	TRBJ2-5	-	once	TRBV7-2
CASSLVTGGFYEQFF	TGCGCCAGCAGCCTAGTGACGGGAGGTTTCTATGAGCAGTTCTTC	TRBJ2-1	TRBD2	-	TRBV4-3
CASSPVRSGRSDTQYF	TGTGCCAGCTCACCCGTCCGGAGCGGGAGGTCAGATACGCAGTATTTT	TRBJ2-3	TRBD2	once	TRBV18
CASSSRLVVGEQYF	TGTGCCAGCAGTTCAAGACTAGTGGTAGGGGAGCAGTACTTC	TRBJ2-7	-	-	TRBV13
CATKPVGPDTQYF	TGTGCCACCAAACCCGTTGGCCCAGATACGCAGTATTTT	TRBJ2-3	-	many	TRBV27
CSAQPGQYCEQYF	TGCAGTGCTCAACCGGGACAATATTGTGAGCAGTACTTC	TRBJ2-7	-	-	TRBV20-1
CASSSWKTSGPWEETQYF	TGTGCCAGCAGCTCCTGGAAAACTAGCGGGCCCTGGGAAGAGACCCAGTACTTC	TRBJ2-5	TRBD2	many	TRBV7-2
CASSLSRGGTEAFF	TGCGCCAGCAGCCTTTCCAGGGGAGGCACTGAAGCTTTCTTT	TRBJ1-1	-	-	TRBV4-3
CASSPERESGYEQYF	TGCGCCAGCAGCCCTGAGCGGGAGTCGGGCTACGAGCAGTACTTC	TRBJ2-7	TRBD2	-	TRBV4-3
CASSLVPGNTGELFF	TGTGCCAGCAGTTTGGTCCCCGGGAACACCGGGGAGCTGTTTTTT	TRBJ2-2	-	-	TRBV12-3/TRBV12-4
CASSLLRTGELFF	TGTGCCAGCAGCTTACTACGGACCGGGGAGCTGTTTTTT	TRBJ2-2	-	-	TRBV7-6
CATKGLDGNEQFF	TGTGCCACCAAAGGACTAGACGGTAATGAGCAGTTCTTC	TRBJ2-1	TRBD2	-	TRBV24-1
CASSLVPASELYF	TGTGCCAGCAGCTTGGTCCCGGCGAGCGAGCTGTACTTC	TRBJ2-7	-	-	TRBV5-5
CSVEEGGSGYEQYF	TGCAGCGTTGAAGAGGGGGGGAGTGGCTACGAGCAGTACTTC	TRBJ2-7	TRBD2	few	TRBV29-1
CASSAGTGLYEQYF	TGTGCCAGCAGTGCCGGGACAGGACTCTACGAGCAGTACTTC	TRBJ2-7	TRBD1	few	TRBV28
CSAEGQGRGTEAFF	TGCAGTGCCGAGGGACAGGGGAGGGGGACTGAAGCTTTCTTT	TRBJ1-1	TRBD1	few	TRBV20-1
CASITRDASYGYTF	TGTGCCAGCATCACCCGGGACGCAAGCTATGGCTACACCTTC	TRBJ1-2	-	once	TRBV7-9
CASSFRDRGWGTDTQYF	TGTGCCAGCAGTTTCCGGGACAGGGGGTGGGGCACAGATACGCAGTATTTT	TRBJ2-3	TRBD1	-	TRBV28
CASRPIGVAQYF	TGTGCCAGCAGGCCCATCGGGGTGGCGCAGTACTTC	TRBJ2-7	-	few	TRBV7-9
CASSPLVASYEQYF	TGTGCCAGCAGCCCTCTAGTCGCCTCCTACGAGCAGTACTTC	TRBJ2-7	-	many	TRBV27
CASSMTMLLPDTQYF	TGTGCCAGCAGTATGACTATGTTATTACCAGATACGCAGTATTTT	TRBJ2-3	-	many	TRBV5-5
CASSQEVDRNYGYTF	TGTGCCAGCAGCCAAGAAGTAGACAGGAACTATGGCTACACCTTC	TRBJ1-2	-	many	TRBV4-2
CASRGGQGLYF	TGTGCCAGCAGGGGTGGACAGGGTCTATACTTC	TRBJ2-7	TRBD1	-	TRBV27
CASNSAAPAGDEQFF	TGTGCCAGCAACTCGGCCGCACCGGCAGGGGATGAGCAGTTCTTC	TRBJ2-1	-	few	TRBV7-9
CATSNRDGNIQYF	TGTGCCACCAGCAACCGGGACGGAAACATTCAGTACTTC	TRBJ2-4	-	few	TRBV15
CASSSWDREYEQYF	TGTGCCAGCAGCTCCTGGGACAGGGAGTACGAGCAGTACTTC	TRBJ2-7	TRBD1	few	TRBV6-2/TRBV6-3
CASSVESSGGYEQYF	TGTGCCAGCAGCGTAGAATCTAGCGGGGGTTACGAGCAGTACTTC	TRBJ2-7	TRBD2	many	TRBV9
CASSVAWGNYNEQFF	TGTGCCAGCAGCGTAGCGTGGGGGAACTACAATGAGCAGTTCTTC	TRBJ2-1	-	-	TRBV9
CASSPGQGALQPQHF	TGTGCCAGCAGCCCCGGGCAGGGGGCGCTTCAGCCCCAGCATTTT	TRBJ1-5	TRBD1	-	TRBV5-6
CASSARTSGVYEQYF	TGTGCCAGCAGCGCCCGGACTAGCGGCGTATACGAGCAGTACTTC	TRBJ2-7	TRBD2	-	TRBV7-2
CASSLNYEQFF	TGTGCCAGCAGCTTAAACTATGAGCAGTTCTTC	TRBJ2-1	-	few	TRBV7-2
CATRDSHYEQYF	TGTGCCACTAGGGACTCCCACTACGAGCAGTACTTC	TRBJ2-7	-	-	TRBV19